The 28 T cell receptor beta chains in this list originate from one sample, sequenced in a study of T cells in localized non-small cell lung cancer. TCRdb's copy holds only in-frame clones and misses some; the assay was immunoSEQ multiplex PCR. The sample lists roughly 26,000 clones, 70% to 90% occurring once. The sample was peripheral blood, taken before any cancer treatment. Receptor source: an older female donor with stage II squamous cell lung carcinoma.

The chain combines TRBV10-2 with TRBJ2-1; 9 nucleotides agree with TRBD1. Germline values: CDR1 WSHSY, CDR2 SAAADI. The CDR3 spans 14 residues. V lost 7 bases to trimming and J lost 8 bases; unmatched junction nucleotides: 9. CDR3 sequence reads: CASTVGDRVYEQFF. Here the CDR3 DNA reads TGCGCCAGCACCGTCGGGGACAGGGTCTATGAGCAGTTCTTC.

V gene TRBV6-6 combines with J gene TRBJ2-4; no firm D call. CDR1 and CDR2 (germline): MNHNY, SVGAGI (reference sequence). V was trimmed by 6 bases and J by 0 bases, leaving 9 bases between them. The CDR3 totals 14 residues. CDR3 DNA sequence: TGTGCCAGCAGCCCGATGGCAGCCAAAAACATTCAGTACTTC. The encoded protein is CASSPMAAKNIQYF.

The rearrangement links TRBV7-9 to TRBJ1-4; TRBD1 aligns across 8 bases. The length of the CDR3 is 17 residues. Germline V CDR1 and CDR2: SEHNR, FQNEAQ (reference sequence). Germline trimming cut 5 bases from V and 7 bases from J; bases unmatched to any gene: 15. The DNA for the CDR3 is TGTGCCAGCAGCCTCGCTGGGGGCAGGGGGCGCGGTGAAAAACTGTTTTTT. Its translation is CASSLAGGRGRGEKLFF.

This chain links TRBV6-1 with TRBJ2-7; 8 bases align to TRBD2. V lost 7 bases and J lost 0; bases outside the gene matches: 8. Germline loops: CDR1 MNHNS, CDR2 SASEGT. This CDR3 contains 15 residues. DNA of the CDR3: TGTGCCAGCAATCTAGCGGGCGCTCTCTCCTACGAGCAGTACTTC. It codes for CASNLAGALSYEQYF.

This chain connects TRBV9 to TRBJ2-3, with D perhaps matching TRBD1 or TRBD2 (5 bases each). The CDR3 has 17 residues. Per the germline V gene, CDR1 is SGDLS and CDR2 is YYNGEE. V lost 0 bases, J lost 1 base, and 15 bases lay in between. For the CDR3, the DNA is TGTGCCAGCAGCGTAGCGGCCGGGGCTGGGGGCACAGATACGCAGTATTTT. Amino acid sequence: CASSVAAGAGGTDTQYF.

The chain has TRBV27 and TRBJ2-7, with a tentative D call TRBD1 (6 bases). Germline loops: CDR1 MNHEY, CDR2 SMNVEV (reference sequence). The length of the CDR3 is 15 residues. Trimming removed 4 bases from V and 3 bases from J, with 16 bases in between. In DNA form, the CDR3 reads TGTGCCAGCAGTTCTAGGGGAACAGGGTACTACGAGCAGTACTTC. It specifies CASSSRGTGYYEQYF.

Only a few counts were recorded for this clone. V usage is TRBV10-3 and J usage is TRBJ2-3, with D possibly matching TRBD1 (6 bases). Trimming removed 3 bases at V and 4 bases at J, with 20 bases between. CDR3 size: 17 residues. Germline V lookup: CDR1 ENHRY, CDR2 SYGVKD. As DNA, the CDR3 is TGTGCCATCAGTGACCCTCAGACGCAGGGGAGTTCAGATACGCAGTATTTT. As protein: CAISDPQTQGSSDTQYF.

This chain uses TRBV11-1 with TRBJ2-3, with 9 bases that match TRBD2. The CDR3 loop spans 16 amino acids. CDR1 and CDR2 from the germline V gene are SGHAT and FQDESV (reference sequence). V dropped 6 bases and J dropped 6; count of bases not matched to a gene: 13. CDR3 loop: CASSPAPGLAGDTQYF. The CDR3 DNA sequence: TGTGCCAGCAGTCCCGCTCCGGGACTAGCCGGCGATACGCAGTATTTT.

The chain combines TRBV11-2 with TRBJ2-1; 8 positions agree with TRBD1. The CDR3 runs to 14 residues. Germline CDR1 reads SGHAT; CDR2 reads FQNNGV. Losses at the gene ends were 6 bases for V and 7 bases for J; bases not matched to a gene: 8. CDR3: CASSKPGGRNEQFF. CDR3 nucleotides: TGTGCCAGCAGTAAGCCAGGGGGCAGGAATGAGCAGTTCTTC.

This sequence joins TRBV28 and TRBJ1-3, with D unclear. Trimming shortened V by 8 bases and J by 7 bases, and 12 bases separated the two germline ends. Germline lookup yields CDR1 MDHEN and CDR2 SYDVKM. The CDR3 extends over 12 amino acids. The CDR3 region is CASDSGGNTIYF. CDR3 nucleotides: TGTGCCAGCGACTCTGGCGGTAACACCATATATTTT.

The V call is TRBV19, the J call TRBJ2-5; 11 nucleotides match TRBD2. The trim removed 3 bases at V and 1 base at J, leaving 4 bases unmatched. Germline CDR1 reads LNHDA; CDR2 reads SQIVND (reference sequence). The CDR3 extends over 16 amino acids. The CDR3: CASSIRLAGIQETQYF. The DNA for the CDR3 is TGTGCCAGTAGTATTAGACTAGCGGGGATCCAAGAGACCCAGTACTTC.

CDR3 sequence reads: CASSGGTGTNEKLFF. The CDR3 DNA reads TGTGCCAGTAGTGGAGGGACAGGGACTAATGAAAAACTGTTTTTT. The chain links TRBV19 to TRBJ1-4; the match to TRBD1 covers 9 bases. The CDR3 consists of 15 residues. Unmatched junction bases numbered 3, after V lost 5 bases and J lost 2 bases. The germline V gene has CDR1 LNHDA and CDR2 SQIVND (reference sequence).

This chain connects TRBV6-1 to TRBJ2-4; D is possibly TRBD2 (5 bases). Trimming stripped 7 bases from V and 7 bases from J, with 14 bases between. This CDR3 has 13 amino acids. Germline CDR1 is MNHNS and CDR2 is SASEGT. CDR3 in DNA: TGTGCCAGCATCCTGGACCCGGGGAACATTCAGTACTTC. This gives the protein CASILDPGNIQYF.

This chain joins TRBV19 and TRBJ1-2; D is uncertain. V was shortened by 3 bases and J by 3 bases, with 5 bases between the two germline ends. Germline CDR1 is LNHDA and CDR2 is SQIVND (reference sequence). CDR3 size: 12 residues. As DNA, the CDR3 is TGTGCCAGTAGTATCACGGACTATGGCTACACCTTC. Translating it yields CASSITDYGYTF.

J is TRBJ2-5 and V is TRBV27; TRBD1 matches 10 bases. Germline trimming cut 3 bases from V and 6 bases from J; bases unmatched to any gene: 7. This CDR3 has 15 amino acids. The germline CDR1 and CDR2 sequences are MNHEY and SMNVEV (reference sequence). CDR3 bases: TGTGCCAGCAGTTTGGCCGGGACAGGGGTGAAGACCCAGTACTTC. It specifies CASSLAGTGVKTQYF.

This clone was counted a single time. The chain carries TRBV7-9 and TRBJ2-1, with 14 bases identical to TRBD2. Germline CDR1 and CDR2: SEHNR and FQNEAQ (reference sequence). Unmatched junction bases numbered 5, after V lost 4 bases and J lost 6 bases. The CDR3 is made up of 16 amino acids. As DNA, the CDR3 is TGTGCCAGCAGCTCTATGGGACTAGCGGGAGTCAATGAGCAGTTCTTC. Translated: CASSSMGLAGVNEQFF.

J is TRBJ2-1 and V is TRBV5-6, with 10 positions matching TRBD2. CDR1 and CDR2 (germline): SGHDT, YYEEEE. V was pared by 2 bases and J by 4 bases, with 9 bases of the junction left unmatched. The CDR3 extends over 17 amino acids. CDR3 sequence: CASSLGSGRVRYNEQFF. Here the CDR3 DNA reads TGTGCCAGCAGCTTAGGAAGCGGGAGGGTTCGGTACAATGAGCAGTTCTTC.

The CDR3 here is CASSTGGEYGYTF. The CDR3 region has the DNA TGTGCCAGTTCTACAGGGGGCGAGTATGGCTACACCTTC. The V and J genes are TRBV19 and TRBJ1-2, with 9 bases identical to TRBD1. The CDR3 consists of 13 residues. Per germline, CDR1 LNHDA and CDR2 SQIVND (reference sequence). After removal of 8 bases from V and 5 bases from J, the junction contained 6 bases not matched to a gene.

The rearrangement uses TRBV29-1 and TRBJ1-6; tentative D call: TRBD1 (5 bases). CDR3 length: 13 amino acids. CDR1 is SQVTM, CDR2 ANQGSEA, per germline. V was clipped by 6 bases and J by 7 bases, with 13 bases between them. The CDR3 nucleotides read TGCAGCGTAAGCGCAGGGAAGAATTCACCCCTCCACTTT. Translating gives CSVSAGKNSPLHF.

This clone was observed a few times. The CDR3, as DNA: TGTGCCAGCATGAAGGGAGACACTGAAGCTTTCTTT. Protein product: CASMKGDTEAFF. The chain carries TRBV28 and TRBJ1-1, with D uncertain. Trimming left V 7 bases short and J 3 bases short, with 9 bases between. Germline assignment: CDR1 MDHEN and CDR2 SYDVKM. The CDR3 spans 12 residues.

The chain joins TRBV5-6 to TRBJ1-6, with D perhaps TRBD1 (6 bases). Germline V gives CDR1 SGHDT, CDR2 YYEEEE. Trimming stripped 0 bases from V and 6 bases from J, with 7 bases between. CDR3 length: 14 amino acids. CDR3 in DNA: TGTGCCAGCAGCTTGGAACAGGGTAATTCACCCCTCCACTTT. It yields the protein CASSLEQGNSPLHF.

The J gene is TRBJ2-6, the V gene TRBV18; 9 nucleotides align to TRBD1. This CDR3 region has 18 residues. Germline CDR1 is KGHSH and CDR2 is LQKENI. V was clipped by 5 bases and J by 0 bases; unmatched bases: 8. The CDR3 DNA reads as TGTGCCAGCTCAGAGAAGACAGGGGGAAACTCTGGGGCCAACGTCCTGACTTTC. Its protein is CASSEKTGGNSGANVLTF.

The CDR3 region has the DNA TGTGCCAGCAGTTTAGGGCACGGGGACAGGGGCGAGCAGTACTTC. It translates to CASSLGHGDRGEQYF. The chain recombines TRBV28 with TRBJ2-7; 10 positions agree with TRBD1. Germline V gene data show CDR1 as MDHEN and CDR2 as SYDVKM. CDR3 length: 15 amino acids. V lost 2 bases, J lost 6 bases, and 7 bases stayed unmatched. Supplemented by reference TRBV28 and TRBJ2-7, the full variable domain reads DVKVTQSSRYLVKRTGEKVFLECVQDMDHENMFWYRQDPGLGLRLIYFSYDVKMKEKGDIPEGYSVSREKKERFSLILESASTNQTSMYLCASSLGHGDRGEQYFGPGTRLTVT.

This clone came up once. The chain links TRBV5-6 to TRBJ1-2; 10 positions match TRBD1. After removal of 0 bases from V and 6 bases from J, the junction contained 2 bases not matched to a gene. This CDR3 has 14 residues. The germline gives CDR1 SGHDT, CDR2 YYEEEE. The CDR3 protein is CASSLGQGANGYTF. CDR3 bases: TGTGCCAGCAGCTTGGGACAGGGGGCAAATGGCTACACCTTC.

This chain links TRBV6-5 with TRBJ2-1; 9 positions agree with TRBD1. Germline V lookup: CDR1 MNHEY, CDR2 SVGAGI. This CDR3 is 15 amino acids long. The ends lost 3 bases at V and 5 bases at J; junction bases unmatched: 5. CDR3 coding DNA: TGTGCCAGCAGTTATCAAGGACAGGGGAACAATGAGCAGTTCTTC. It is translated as CASSYQGQGNNEQFF.

CDR3 DNA: TGTGCCAGCAGCTTACGCGGGGGCATGAACACCGGGGAGCTGTTTTTT. This gives the protein CASSLRGGMNTGELFF. V gene TRBV7-9 combines with J gene TRBJ2-2; D might be TRBD2 (7 bases). The CDR3 is 16 residues long. CDR1 and CDR2 (germline): SEHNR, FQNEAQ (reference sequence). V was pared by 2 bases and J by 1 base, with 11 bases between.

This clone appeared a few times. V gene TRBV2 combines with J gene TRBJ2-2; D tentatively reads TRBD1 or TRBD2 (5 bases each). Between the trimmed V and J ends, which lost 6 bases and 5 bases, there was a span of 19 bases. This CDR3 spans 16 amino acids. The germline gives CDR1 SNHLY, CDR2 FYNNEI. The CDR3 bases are TGTGCCAGCAGGGGTTCACCGGGACGGCAAACCGGGGAGCTGTTTTTT. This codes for CASRGSPGRQTGELFF.

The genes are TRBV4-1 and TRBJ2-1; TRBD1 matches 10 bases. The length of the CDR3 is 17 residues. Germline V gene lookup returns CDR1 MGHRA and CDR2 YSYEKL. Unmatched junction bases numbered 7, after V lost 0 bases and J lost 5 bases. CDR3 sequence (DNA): TGCGCCAGCAGCCAAGATCCGACAGGGGGCGCGAACAATGAGCAGTTCTTC. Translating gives CASSQDPTGGANNEQFF.